This TCR beta chain is drawn from a study of CD8 T cells in ankylosing spondylitis. Study outcomes and limitations: Among TCR beta sequences, a motif of several highly homologous variants appeared characteristic of ankylosing spondylitis blood.

Via MiXCR, TCRdb re-called the 5' RACE reads, giving one row per CDR3 protein. The repertoire consists of 350,000 to 450,000 distinct CDR3 sequences, with around 26% occurring once and the leading ten covering 0.89%. With regard to this clonotype: Its target is not known.

The receptor was isolated from a male donor with ankylosing spondylitis. Sequenced input: blood, either unsorted or a sorted T cell fraction (not recorded which).

The CDR3 reads CSAPGRGLGQPQHF. As DNA, the CDR3 is TGCAGTGCGCCCGGGAGGGGGCTGGGACAGCCCCAGCATTTT. This chain uses TRBV20-1 with TRBJ1-5, with TRBD1 identical over 7 bases. Germline assignment: CDR1 DFQATT and CDR2 SNEGSKA (reference sequence). V gave up 6 bases and J gave up 7 bases; unmatched junction bases: 12. There are 14 residues in the CDR3.